The rows below give T cell receptor beta chains drawn from one sample of a study of regulatory T cells in long-lasting Graves disease. TCRdb independently ran MiXCR on the multiplex PCR reads; one entry per CDR3 protein. The data hold about 450,000 distinct CDR3 sequences, with 12% to 15% observed a single time. These data also featured in a second study, about T cells in Graves' hyperthyroidism and ophthalmopathy.

The source material was peripheral blood mononuclear cells (PBMCs), sampled at new diagnosis, from a patient treated with antithyroid drugs. Source of these receptors: a woman between 50 and 59 years old with Graves disease. The CDR3 runs from the conserved cysteine through the conserved F or W. D genes are given only for firm matches. Some rows mark clone size as missing; the rest say once, few, many or name a class of expanded clone.

>.|.|TRBV6-1|TRBJ2-2
TGTGCCAGCAGTTTGAATATACCGGTCATGGGGGAGCTGTTTTTT
CASSLNIPVMGELFF
>.|many|TRBV28|TRBJ1-1
TGTGCCAGCACCCTGGGGGGGACACGGACTGAAGCTTTCTTT
CASTLGGTRTEAFF
>TRBD2|.|TRBV20-1|TRBJ2-1
TGCAGTGCTAATAGCGGGATGAGCTCCTACAATGAGCAGTTCTTC
CSANSGMSSYNEQFF
>TRBD1|many|TRBV7-3|TRBJ2-2
TGTGCCAGCAGCCTATACCCGGACAGGGGGGGCGGGGAGCTGTTTTTT
CASSLYPDRGGGELFF
>TRBD1|.|TRBV18|TRBJ2-7
TGTGCCAGCTCCCCCAGAGGACAGGGCTCCTACGAGCAGTACTTC
CASSPRGQGSYEQYF
>.|.|TRBV19|TRBJ2-1
TGTGCCAGTAGTATCGGTCCAGACAATTTCTACAATGAGCAGTTCTTC
CASSIGPDNFYNEQFF
>.|many|TRBV5-5|TRBJ2-1
TGTGCCAGCAGCCTCGGGTCGGGAGACTACAATGAGCAGTTCTTC
CASSLGSGDYNEQFF
>.|many|TRBV6-1|TRBJ1-2
TGTGCCAGCAGTGAAAAAGGACCCCCCGGAAGCTATGGCTACACCTTC
CASSEKGPPGSYGYTF
>TRBD1|many|TRBV11-3|TRBJ2-2
TGTGCCAGCAGCCCACGGACAGGGAGGAACACCGGGGAGCTGTTTTTT
CASSPRTGRNTGELFF
>.|.|TRBV9|TRBJ2-5
TGTGCCAGCAGCGTAGAAGACTACCTCCAAGAGACCCAGTACTTC
CASSVEDYLQETQYF
>.|.|TRBV30|TRBJ2-1
TGTGCCTGGAGCCGATGGGAGAATAAGGACAATGAGCAGTTCTTC
CAWSRWENKDNEQFF
>.|many|TRBV20-1|TRBJ2-7
TGCAGTGCTAGAGACCCCGGGACCCTCTCCTACGAGCAGTACTTC
CSARDPGTLSYEQYF
>TRBD1|few|TRBV5-6|TRBJ2-7
TGTGCCAGCAGCTTCGGACAGGGGGCTGTCGACGAGCAGTACTTC
CASSFGQGAVDEQYF
>TRBD2|many|TRBV6-2/TRBV6-3|TRBJ2-5
TGTGCCAGCAGTGCGGGACTAGCGGAAGAGACCCAGTACTTC
CASSAGLAEETQYF
>.|many|TRBV3-1|TRBJ1-2
TGTGCCAGCAGCCAGGGGATAAAGACAGGTCGATACACCTTC
CASSQGIKTGRYTF
>.|.|TRBV5-5|TRBJ2-1
TGTGCCAGCAGTTATGGAGTGAGGGAGATTGATGAGCAGTTCTTC
CASSYGVREIDEQFF
>TRBD2|many|TRBV5-1|TRBJ2-1
TGCGCCAGCAGCGAGCACGAAGGGACTAGTAAATTCTTC
CASSEHEGTSKFF
>.|many|TRBV2|TRBJ2-2
TGTGCCAGCCAAGTGGAAGGGGGCACCGGGGAGCTGTTTTTT
CASQVEGGTGELFF
>.|.|TRBV6-2/TRBV6-3|TRBJ1-6
TGTGCCAGCAGTTCAGGTCCCTATAATTCACCCCTCCACTTT
CASSSGPYNSPLHF
>.|.|TRBV7-2|TRBJ1-5
TGTGCCAGCAGCTTATACTTGCAGGGTAACGACAATCAGCCCCAGCATTTT
CASSLYLQGNDNQPQHF
>.|many|TRBV10-3|TRBJ1-1
TGTGCCATCAGTGAGTCGATGGGGAACACTGAAGCTTTCTTT
CAISESMGNTEAFF
>TRBD1|many|TRBV7-3|TRBJ2-2
TGTGCCAGCAGCCTCGACAGGGCCGGGGAGCTGTTTTTT
CASSLDRAGELFF
>TRBD2|few|TRBV3-1|TRBJ2-7
TGTGCCAGCAGCCAGGCGGGAGGTGGGTCCGAGCAGTACTTC
CASSQAGGGSEQYF